These T cell receptor beta chains were read from a single sample in a study of T cell repertoires in cytomegalovirus infection. TCRdb analysed the reads with MiXCR anew, one entry per CDR3 protein. Of around 450,000 distinct CDR3 sequences in the sample, roughly 30% are singletons; the top ten hold about an eighth. Sequencing used PBMCs. The source of these receptors is a human donor in good health (CMV status not recorded). Some clones in this sample may be carry-over from other donors' samples. Each CDR3 is given with its conserved first and last residue. A D gene is named only where the DNA matches it firmly. Only part of the rows carry a size: once, few, many, or a class if the clone is expanded.

D: NA; size: many; J: TRBJ1-1; V: TRBV12-3/TRBV12-4; DNA: TGTGCCAGCAGGACCGGGACACACAATGAAGCTTTCTTT; CDR3: CASRTGTHNEAFF
D: NA; size: NA; J: TRBJ1-5; V: TRBV20-1; DNA: TGCAGTGCTAGAACAACGGGGCCTAATCAGCCCCAGCATTTT; CDR3: CSARTTGPNQPQHF
D: TRBD1; size: once; J: TRBJ1-5; V: TRBV19; DNA: TGTGCCAGCAAAATAATTGGACAGGGGAGCAATCAGCCCCAGCATTTT; CDR3: CASKIIGQGSNQPQHF
D: NA; size: many; J: TRBJ2-3; V: TRBV25-1; DNA: TGTGCCAGCAGTGTCCTCCTTGCCGATACGCAGTATTTT; CDR3: CASSVLLADTQYF
D: NA; size: many; J: TRBJ1-3; V: TRBV5-4; DNA: TGTGCCAGCAGCTTAGAGGGATCTGGAAACACCATATATTTT; CDR3: CASSLEGSGNTIYF
D: NA; size: once; J: TRBJ2-4; V: TRBV7-2; DNA: TGTGCCAGCAGCTTAGAAAGGGGTAGTCATTACTTC; CDR3: CASSLERGSHYF
D: TRBD1; size: NA; J: TRBJ1-1; V: TRBV5-6; DNA: TGTGCCAGCAGCTGGGACAGGGGCGTGAACACTGAAGCTTTCTTT; CDR3: CASSWDRGVNTEAFF
D: NA; size: NA; J: TRBJ1-1; V: TRBV11-2; DNA: TGTGCCAGCAGCCAGAGAGCCGGTGTCACTGAAGCTTTCTTT; CDR3: CASSQRAGVTEAFF
D: NA; size: NA; J: TRBJ2-7; V: TRBV6-2/TRBV6-3; DNA: TGTGCCAGCAGTTACCGGGCCTGGGAATACGAGCAGTACTTC; CDR3: CASSYRAWEYEQYF
D: NA; size: NA; J: TRBJ2-5; V: TRBV5-1; DNA: TGCGCCAGCAGCTTGGGCTTACGGGGTCAAGAGACCCAGTACTTC; CDR3: CASSLGLRGQETQYF
D: TRBD1; size: NA; J: TRBJ2-7; V: TRBV20-1; DNA: TGCAGTGCTTCCCCAGGGGGCTCCTACGAGCAGTACTTC; CDR3: CSASPGGSYEQYF